These T cell receptor beta chains were read from a single sample in a study of CD8+ T cells in alopecia areata. Assay used: immunoSEQ multiplex PCR; TCRdb lists only in-frame clones, some missing. This repertoire shows about 180,000 clones, 50% to 60% found once; its top ten account for under 15%. This specimen consisted of CD4+ T cells sorted from blood, obtained at week 0. These receptors were taken from a human donor with alopecia areata. Each CDR3 is given with its conserved first and last residue. The D gene is left open where the match is weak. Size is omitted from some rows. Given values are once, few, many or a class for expanded clones.

J gene: TRBJ2-3
clone size: NA
V gene: TRBV4-1
D gene: TRBD1
CDR3 protein: CASSQDRAGGVSDTQYF
CDR3 DNA: TGCGCCAGCAGCCAAGATCGCGCAGGGGGCGTTTCAGATACGCAGTATTTT

J gene: TRBJ2-5
clone size: NA
V gene: TRBV9
D gene: NA
CDR3 protein: CASSVSSKEETQYF
CDR3 DNA: TGTGCCAGCAGCGTAAGTTCGAAGGAAGAGACCCAGTACTTC

J gene: TRBJ2-3
clone size: NA
V gene: TRBV29-1
D gene: NA
CDR3 protein: CSENLVGDTQYF
CDR3 DNA: TGCAGCGAAAACCTGGTCGGAGATACGCAGTATTTT

J gene: TRBJ1-4
clone size: NA
V gene: TRBV25-1
D gene: NA
CDR3 protein: CASSEGTRQLFF
CDR3 DNA: TGTGCCAGCAGTGAGGGCACTAGACAACTGTTTTTT

J gene: TRBJ1-3
clone size: few
V gene: TRBV29-1
D gene: NA
CDR3 protein: CSGRNGNTIYF
CDR3 DNA: TGCAGCGGGAGGAATGGAAACACCATATATTTT

J gene: TRBJ2-5
clone size: NA
V gene: TRBV6-6
D gene: TRBD2
CDR3 protein: CASSGTSVEETQYF
CDR3 DNA: TGTGCCAGCAGCGGGACTAGCGTTGAGGAGACCCAGTACTTC

J gene: TRBJ2-3
clone size: NA
V gene: TRBV10-3
D gene: NA
CDR3 protein: CAISPHTDTQYF
CDR3 DNA: TGTGCCATCAGTCCGCACACAGATACGCAGTATTTT

J gene: TRBJ2-5
clone size: NA
V gene: TRBV5-1
D gene: TRBD1
CDR3 protein: CASSLQGTETQYF
CDR3 DNA: TGCGCCAGCAGCCTACAGGGGACGGAGACCCAGTACTTC

J gene: TRBJ2-2
clone size: NA
V gene: TRBV10-3
D gene: NA
CDR3 protein: CAISDGGGPGELFF
CDR3 DNA: TGTGCCATCAGTGACGGGGGAGGCCCCGGGGAGCTGTTTTTT

J gene: TRBJ1-2
clone size: NA
V gene: TRBV5-1
D gene: NA
CDR3 protein: CASSLSQGQDGYTF
CDR3 DNA: TGCGCCAGCAGCTTGTCTCAGGGCCAGGATGGCTACACCTTC

J gene: TRBJ1-5
clone size: NA
V gene: TRBV6-5
D gene: NA
CDR3 protein: CASSYSKDQPQHF
CDR3 DNA: TGTGCCAGCAGTTACTCGAAAGATCAGCCCCAGCATTTT

J gene: TRBJ1-2
clone size: few
V gene: TRBV19
D gene: NA
CDR3 protein: CASSIILLYGYTF
CDR3 DNA: TGTGCCAGTAGTATTATCCTGCTATATGGCTACACCTTC

J gene: TRBJ2-7
clone size: NA
V gene: TRBV30
D gene: NA
CDR3 protein: CAWSRRALVEQYF
CDR3 DNA: TGTGCCTGGAGTCGCAGGGCTCTGGTCGAGCAGTACTTC

J gene: TRBJ2-7
clone size: once
V gene: TRBV6-5
D gene: NA
CDR3 protein: CASSYGWDSSYEQYF
CDR3 DNA: TGTGCCAGCAGTTACGGCTGGGACTCCTCCTACGAGCAGTACTTC

J gene: TRBJ1-1
clone size: NA
V gene: TRBV30
D gene: NA
CDR3 protein: CAWGKGYMNTEAFF
CDR3 DNA: TGTGCCTGGGGAAAGGGATACATGAACACTGAAGCTTTCTTT

J gene: TRBJ2-3
clone size: few
V gene: TRBV5-1
D gene: NA
CDR3 protein: CASSPPADTQYF
CDR3 DNA: TGCGCCAGCAGCCCTCCCGCAGATACGCAGTATTTT

J gene: TRBJ2-7
clone size: NA
V gene: TRBV6-4
D gene: NA
CDR3 protein: CASSRDFGDEQYF
CDR3 DNA: TGTGCCAGCAGCCGAGACTTCGGTGACGAGCAGTACTTC

J gene: TRBJ2-1
clone size: NA
V gene: TRBV6-6
D gene: NA
CDR3 protein: CASSYGIGEQFF
CDR3 DNA: TGTGCCAGCAGTTACGGGATCGGTGAGCAGTTCTTC

J gene: TRBJ2-5
clone size: few
V gene: TRBV6-1
D gene: NA
CDR3 protein: CATTFHPGGQETQYF
CDR3 DNA: TGTGCCACCACTTTCCACCCCGGGGGCCAAGAGACCCAGTACTTC

J gene: TRBJ1-2
clone size: NA
V gene: TRBV6-4
D gene: NA
CDR3 protein: CASRGQLSEGYTF
CDR3 DNA: TGTGCCAGCAGGGGACAACTCTCCGAAGGCTACACCTTC

J gene: TRBJ2-3
clone size: few
V gene: TRBV29-1
D gene: NA
CDR3 protein: CSVPQGDTQYF
CDR3 DNA: TGCAGCGTACCACAAGGAGATACGCAGTATTTT

J gene: TRBJ2-1
clone size: few
V gene: TRBV29-1
D gene: NA
CDR3 protein: CSVEGLSTGVHNEQFF
CDR3 DNA: TGCAGCGTTGAGGGACTATCGACAGGGGTGCACAATGAGCAGTTCTTC

J gene: TRBJ1-6
clone size: NA
V gene: TRBV18
D gene: TRBD1
CDR3 protein: CASSPVGQGNSPLHF
CDR3 DNA: TGTGCCAGCTCACCAGTCGGACAGGGGAATTCACCCCTCCACTTT

J gene: TRBJ2-3
clone size: NA
V gene: TRBV14
D gene: NA
CDR3 protein: CASSQDLADTQYF
CDR3 DNA: TGTGCCAGCAGCCAAGATCTTGCAGATACGCAGTATTTT

J gene: TRBJ2-1
clone size: NA
V gene: TRBV27
D gene: NA
CDR3 protein: CASSLSAFLSYNEQFF
CDR3 DNA: TGTGCCAGCAGTTTATCGGCTTTCCTCTCCTACAATGAGCAGTTCTTC

J gene: TRBJ1-2
clone size: NA
V gene: TRBV7-2
D gene: NA
CDR3 protein: CASSLAAGAHYGYTF
CDR3 DNA: TGTGCCAGCAGCTTAGCGGCAGGGGCCCACTATGGCTACACCTTC

J gene: TRBJ1-6
clone size: NA
V gene: TRBV5-1
D gene: TRBD1
CDR3 protein: CASSLGDRENSPLHF
CDR3 DNA: TGCGCCAGCAGCCTCGGGGACAGGGAAAATTCACCCCTCCACTTT

J gene: TRBJ2-3
clone size: few
V gene: TRBV13
D gene: TRBD1
CDR3 protein: CASSRLGGQSTDTQYF
CDR3 DNA: TGTGCCAGCAGCCGATTAGGGGGACAGAGCACAGATACGCAGTATTTT

J gene: TRBJ2-2
clone size: NA
V gene: TRBV18
D gene: NA
CDR3 protein: CASSPRQPPTGELFF
CDR3 DNA: TGTGCCAGCTCACCAAGACAACCTCCCACCGGGGAGCTGTTTTTT

J gene: TRBJ2-7
clone size: NA
V gene: TRBV30
D gene: NA
CDR3 protein: CAWSTPGPKDYEQYF
CDR3 DNA: TGTGCCTGGAGTACCCCGGGACCCAAGGACTACGAGCAGTACTTC

J gene: TRBJ2-7
clone size: NA
V gene: TRBV7-9
D gene: NA
CDR3 protein: CASSFRTYEQYF
CDR3 DNA: TGTGCCAGCAGCTTTCGGACCTACGAGCAGTACTTC

J gene: TRBJ2-1
clone size: NA
V gene: TRBV4-2
D gene: TRBD2
CDR3 protein: CASSQRSGGASNEQFF
CDR3 DNA: TGTGCCAGCAGCCAACGAAGCGGGGGGGCCAGCAATGAGCAGTTCTTC

J gene: TRBJ2-3
clone size: NA
V gene: TRBV4-1
D gene: NA
CDR3 protein: CASSHKGTQTDTQYF
CDR3 DNA: TGCGCCAGCAGCCATAAAGGGACCCAAACAGATACGCAGTATTTT

J gene: TRBJ2-6
clone size: NA
V gene: TRBV6-1
D gene: TRBD2
CDR3 protein: CASSASGSGANVLTF
CDR3 DNA: TGTGCCAGCAGTGCTAGCGGCTCTGGGGCCAACGTCCTGACTTTC

J gene: TRBJ1-5
clone size: NA
V gene: TRBV5-6
D gene: NA
CDR3 protein: CASSFLNQPQHF
CDR3 DNA: TGTGCCAGCAGCTTTCTTAATCAGCCCCAGCATTTT

J gene: TRBJ1-6
clone size: NA
V gene: TRBV4-1
D gene: TRBD1
CDR3 protein: CASSQTTGTGPNSPLHF
CDR3 DNA: TGCGCCAGCAGCCAAACCACGGGGACAGGTCCGAATTCACCCCTCCACTTT

J gene: TRBJ2-3
clone size: NA
V gene: TRBV7-3
D gene: TRBD2
CDR3 protein: CASSFSGGRTDTQYF
CDR3 DNA: TGTGCCAGCAGCTTTAGCGGGGGACGCACAGATACGCAGTATTTT

J gene: TRBJ2-5
clone size: NA
V gene: TRBV29-1
D gene: NA
CDR3 protein: CSVVMALGETQYF
CDR3 DNA: TGCAGCGTTGTTATGGCGTTGGGGGAGACCCAGTACTTC

J gene: TRBJ2-2
clone size: NA
V gene: TRBV30
D gene: NA
CDR3 protein: CAWSPVVGYTGELFF
CDR3 DNA: TGTGCCTGGAGCCCAGTGGTGGGTTACACCGGGGAGCTGTTTTTT

J gene: TRBJ2-1
clone size: NA
V gene: TRBV7-9
D gene: NA
CDR3 protein: CASSEHDTEQFF
CDR3 DNA: TGTGCCAGCAGCGAACACGATACCGAGCAGTTCTTC

J gene: TRBJ2-1
clone size: NA
V gene: TRBV9
D gene: TRBD2
CDR3 protein: CASSLTSGLGQNEQFF
CDR3 DNA: TGTGCCAGCAGCCTAACTAGCGGCCTCGGTCAGAATGAGCAGTTCTTC

J gene: TRBJ1-5
clone size: NA
V gene: TRBV29-1
D gene: TRBD1
CDR3 protein: CSVEASGGDQPQHF
CDR3 DNA: TGCAGCGTTGAAGCGTCAGGGGGCGATCAGCCCCAGCATTTT